The 3 T cell receptor beta chains in this list originate from one sample, sequenced in a study of T cell repertoires in cytomegalovirus infection. TCRdb re-called the reads with MiXCR, one entry per CDR3 protein. This table has 350,000 to 550,000 distinct CDR3 sequences, approximately 30% appearing once. The sample comprised PBMCs. Every receptor here comes from a human donor in good health (CMV status not recorded). Some clones in this sample may be carry-over from other donors' samples.

This clonotype was seen repeatedly, ten times or more. The chain joins TRBV7-6 to TRBJ2-1, with D perhaps TRBD2 (6 bases). CDR3 length: 18 residues. CDR1 and CDR2 from the germline V gene are SGHVS and FNYEAQ. V was cut by 5 bases and J by 0 bases, with 20 bases left in between. CDR3 sequence: CASSLTGVAESSYNEQFF. The CDR3 bases are TGTGCCAGCAGCCTAACCGGGGTAGCGGAAAGCTCCTACAATGAGCAGTTCTTC.

The chain's CDR3 is CASRRSGAPNEQFF. CDR3 coding DNA: TGCGCCAGCAGGCGTAGCGGGGCCCCCAATGAGCAGTTCTTC. The chain carries TRBV5-1 and TRBJ2-1, with 8 bases lining up with TRBD2. Germline trimming cut 5 bases from V and 6 bases from J; bases unmatched to any gene: 7. Germline values: CDR1 SGHRS, CDR2 YFSETQ. CDR3 length equals 14 residues.

This clonotype was picked up many times. The chain joins TRBV7-6 to TRBJ2-7; 9 bases fit TRBD1. The CDR3 has 15 amino acids. Looked up from germline, CDR1 is SGHVS and CDR2 is FNYEAQ. The trim removed 4 bases at V and 3 bases at J, leaving 7 bases unmatched. Here the CDR3 DNA reads TGTGCCAGCAGCTCTGGACAGGGGATCCTCTACGAGCAGTACTTC. Translation: CASSSGQGILYEQYF.